Below, 9 T cell receptor beta chains from the same sample are listed, as sequenced in a study of chronic HIV infection and antiretroviral therapy. One entry per CDR3 protein results from TCRdb running MiXCR on the 5' RACE reads. The sample has approximately 30,000 distinct CDR3 sequences, around 8.6% seen once. The sample comprised peripheral blood. The receptor source for this set is an adult who had HIV and had not received antiretroviral therapy, or was an uninfected healthy control (not recorded which).

This clonotype was found many times. The rearrangement joins TRBV5-1 to TRBJ1-2; 7 bases fit TRBD1. The germline V gene has CDR1 SGHRS and CDR2 YFSETQ. V shed 4 bases, J shed 4 bases, and the junction held 4 bases outside the gene matches. This CDR3 spans 13 amino acids. In nucleotides, the CDR3 is TGCGCCAGCAGCCCGGACAGGCTCTATGGCTACACCTTC. Translation: CASSPDRLYGYTF.

This clonotype has at least ten counts. The chain recombines TRBV29-1 with TRBJ2-1, with D possibly TRBD1 on 7 matching bases. The V end was cut by 5 bases, the J end by 6 bases, with 17 bases between. Germline V gene lookup returns CDR1 SQVTM and CDR2 ANQGSEA. CDR3 size: 14 residues. DNA for the CDR3: TGCAGCGTTTTGTTCGCAGGGGGAGGCAATGAGCAGTTCTTC. Translating gives CSVLFAGGGNEQFF.

This clonotype was seen repeatedly, ten times or more. This chain links TRBV29-1 with TRBJ2-5; no clear D. Per the germline V gene, CDR1 is SQVTM and CDR2 is ANQGSEA. This CDR3 spans 13 amino acids. The V end was cut by 2 bases, the J end by 1 base, with 8 bases between. The CDR3 DNA reads TGCAGCGTTGAAACGTCAGCCCAAGAGACCCAGTACTTC. It translates to CSVETSAQETQYF. The whole variable domain, filled in from reference TRBV29-1 and TRBJ2-5, reads SAVISQKPSRDICQRGTSLTIQCQVDSQVTMMFWYRQQPGQSLTLIATANQGSEATYESGFVIDKFPISRPNLTFSTLTVSNMSPEDSSIYLCSVETSAQETQYFGPGTRLLVL.

This clonotype has a handful of counts. The gene calls are TRBV29-1 and TRBJ2-7; D gene unclear. The CDR3 length is 13 residues. V lost 7 bases to trimming and J lost 2 bases, with 15 bases between them. The germline CDR1 and CDR2 sequences are SQVTM and ANQGSEA. The CDR3 loop is CSAVRQTTYEQYF. CDR3 sequence (DNA): TGCAGCGCCGTCAGACAAACCACCTACGAGCAGTACTTC.

A note on this clonotype: A clone one base away is much larger, so this may be a read error. The rearrangement joins TRBV28 to TRBJ2-7, with no clear D. The CDR3 has 13 amino acids. Germline V lookup: CDR1 MDHEN, CDR2 SYDVKM. Trimming left V 5 bases short and J 5 bases short, with 13 bases between. CDR3 nucleotide sequence: TGTGCCAGCAGTCCGACCTCCTCGGACGAGCAGTACTTC. This codes for CASSPTSSDEQYF.

This clonotype occurred many times. The genes are TRBV4-2 and TRBJ2-7, with 11 bases matching TRBD1. The ends lost 7 bases at V and 3 bases at J; junction bases unmatched: 5. The CDR3 consists of 14 residues. Germline loops: CDR1 LGHNA, CDR2 YNFKEQ. As DNA, the CDR3 is TGTGCCAGCACCTCCGGGACAGGGGGCTACGAGCAGTACTTC. Protein: CASTSGTGGYEQYF.

This clonotype was recorded at least ten times. The V and J genes are TRBV7-2 and TRBJ2-7; D not certain. CDR3 length: 13 residues. Germline CDR1 is SGHTA and CDR2 is FQGNSA. The V and J ends lost 5 bases and 0 bases respectively, with 8 bases between them. CDR3 sequence (DNA): TGTGCCAGCAGCCCCGGCGCCTCCTACGAGCAGTACTTC. It is translated as CASSPGASYEQYF.

This clonotype was picked up many times. The chain joins TRBV7-9 to TRBJ2-3, with TRBD2 matching over 7 bases. In germline, CDR1 is SEHNR, CDR2 FQNEAQ (reference sequence). The CDR3 contains 17 residues. V trimming: 1 base; J trimming: 2 bases; junction bases outside the gene matches: 9. CDR3 nucleotide sequence: TGTGCCAGCAGCTTAGTAGCGCTAGCGGTCACCACAGATACGCAGTATTTT. Translated, it gives CASSLVALAVTTDTQYF. Based on the CDR3 plus reference TRBV7-9 and TRBJ2-3, the full variable domain is DTGVSQNPRHKITKRGQNVTFRCDPISEHNRLYWYRQTLGQGPEFLTYFQNEAQLEKSRLLSDRFSAERPKGSFSTLEIQRTEQGDSAMYLCASSLVALAVTTDTQYFGPGTRLTVL.

In this sample, this clonotype turned up many times. This chain links TRBV25-1 with TRBJ2-7, with TRBD1 matching over 10 bases. The length of the CDR3 is 14 residues. V trimming: 3 bases; J trimming: 5 bases; junction bases outside the gene matches: 4. Germline CDR1 is MGHDK and CDR2 is SYGVNS. DNA for the CDR3: TGTGCCAGCAGTGACGACAGGGGGCGTCACGAGCAGTACTTC. This translates into CASSDDRGRHEQYF.